This TCR beta chain was recorded in a study of T cells in Graves' hyperthyroidism and ophthalmopathy. Study-wide findings and caveats: Ophthalmopathy, as predicted by the model, came a median roughly 6.5 months after the prediction.

V lost 1 base and J lost 4; bases outside the gene matches: 4. CDR1 and CDR2 (germline): SGHRS, YFSETQ. This CDR3 region has 16 residues. About this clonotype itself: Its antigen is as yet unknown.

Amplification of TCR beta CDR3 regions used RNA as the template. An initial round of RT-PCR targeting the TCR CDR3 relied on the HTBI primer set. TCRdb called the multiplex PCR reads again in MiXCR, with one record for every CDR3 protein. Here the sample spans approximately 600,000 distinct CDR3 sequences, around 21% being singletons. For ophthalmopathy patients, the Clinical Activity Score was at least 3 and the NOSPECS grade at least 4; duration was under 3 months. Using more than 8 ml of fresh peripheral blood, PBMCs were prepared. This clonotype was obtained from a man aged 25-45 years with Graves' ophthalmopathy. This sequence joins TRBV5-1 and TRBJ2-3; 12 bases fit TRBD2. Source material: blood. CDR3 sequence (DNA): TGCGCCAGCAGCTTGCAGGCTAGCGGGGGGGCAGATACGCAGTATTTT. It translates to CASSLQASGGADTQYF. Supplemented by reference TRBV5-1 and TRBJ2-3, the full variable domain reads KAGVTQTPRYLIKTRGQQVTLSCSPISGHRSVSWYQQTPGQGLQFLFEYFSETQRNKGNFPGRFSGRQFSNSRSEMNVSTLELGDSALYLCASSLQASGGADTQYFGPGTRLTVL.